This T cell receptor (beta chain) was found in a study of early T cells in non-severe SARS-CoV-2 infection (dated by TCRdb to about 2021). For context, the study as a whole: Because TCR sequencing relied on bulk RNA taken from unsorted whole blood, pairing of alpha and beta chains was not possible.

Library method: 5' RACE. Instrument on record: NextSeq 500. Unique molecular identifiers were attached to individual cDNA molecules in the TCR library protocol so that sequencing error and PCR bias could be corrected. Both TCR alpha and beta chains were sequenced, and tight co-correlation was observed between alpha and beta sequence abundances in each sample. The original pipeline was this. V gene, J gene and CDR3 annotation of TCR sequences was performed with Decombinator V4. Expanded TCRs were defined as changing significantly between any two time points under a Poisson model with p below 0.0001. Abundances of TCRs were expressed as counts per million after normalisation to the total number of TCRs sequenced in each sample. MAIT TCRs were defined by TRAV1-2 paired with TRAJ12, TRAJ20 or TRAJ33, and iNKT TCRs by TRAV10 paired with TRAJ18. VDJdb, accessed 1 November 2021, was searched for CMV, EBV and SARS-CoV-2 annotated TCRs, excluding TCRs annotated for multiple antigens. TCRdb reprocessed the public reads (quality trimming at Q25 with fastp, clone calling with MiXCR) and kept in-frame beta chains. Rows are combined by CDR3 protein, so each entry shows the most common genes and DNA. In this record, the V and J calls reflect TCRdb's handling and not the investigators' own analysis. This sample is represented by 100,000 to 150,000 distinct CDR3 sequences; more than 13% of them were singletons. The top ten clonotypes cover about a fifth of the sample.

This was a case-control study nested in a cohort of healthcare workers in London, UK, who had nasopharyngeal swab PCR tests and blood samples taken every week. Between 23 and 31 March 2020, the week of the UK lockdown, healthcare workers were enrolled and then followed up weekly for as long as 16 weeks. V sheds 2 bases and J sheds 2 bases, leaving 13 bases between their ends. CDR1 and CDR2 are drawn from the germline V gene: SQVTM, ANQGSEA. The CDR3 numbers 14 residues from cysteine through phenylalanine. Here the CDR3 DNA is all that survives: 42 bases in frame from base 1. About this clonotype: Its recognized antigen is unknown. No much larger clone exists at a distance of one base, and base qualities are not known.

Findings and caveats that apply to the study as a whole: Matching against VDJdb was skewed toward anti-spike CD8 responses, likely underestimated virus-specific expansions, and missed private and CD4 specificities.

The sequence is built from TRBV29-1 and TRBJ2-7; the D gene cannot be resolved reliably. The TCR comes from an adult who was a healthcare worker with PCR-confirmed SARS-CoV-2 infection or an uninfected control (not recorded which). The sequenced sample was whole blood. The nucleotide sequence is TGCAGCGTTGAATCCCGGAATCGGACCTACGAGCAGTACTTC. It is translated as CSVESRNRTYEQYF.